Reported below is one TCR beta chain. This entry comes from a study of blood T cell repertoires in COVID-19. The V and J ends lost 8 bases and 5 bases, in that order; junction bases with no gene match: 2. CDR1 MNHEY and CDR2 SVGAGI come from the germline V gene. This CDR3 has 12 amino acids. The data were produced by immunoSEQ multiplex PCR, yet TCRdb's version contains in-frame clones alone and is incomplete. This sample has around 200,000 clones; around nine tenths occur once, and the top ten carry approximately 6.2%. The sequence was collected from a man aged 55-75 years who had recovered from COVID-19. Sequenced material: peripheral blood. The J gene is TRBJ1-5, the V gene TRBV6-5, with 8 bases lining up with TRBD1. Written as DNA, the CDR3 is TGTGCCAGCGGACAGGGACATCAGCCCCAGCATTTT. Protein: CASGQGHQPQHF.